This T cell receptor beta chain derives from a study of human T cells and chemical hapten exposure. Study information: Per-sample TCR yields varied mainly from small pooled library volume differences.

The time point is: patch test 1, 2 weeks after DPC sensitization. Treatment described: therapeutic diphenylcyclopropenone sensitization with weekly scalp DPC. Original handling: Samples held a median of 95,638 TCRs, range roughly 23,224–750,000. In TCRdb, the RACE reads were re-called with MiXCR into one record per CDR3 protein. The V and J calls come from TCRdb's annotation, not from the publication. The data show roughly 86,000 distinct CDR3 sequences, about 10% seen once. Overall study results and limits: Expanded TCRs created a significantly greater count of big CDR3 similarity clusters than controls did.

To note about this clonotype: Its cognate antigen is unknown.

The CDR3 extends over 14 amino acids. The V gene lost 10 bases and the J gene lost 0 bases, with 13 bases spanning the gap. V is TRBV12-3 or TRBV12-4 and J is TRBJ2-4; D is undetermined. Sequencing used whole blood, obtained in connection with sensitization to the hapten diphenylcyclopropenone (DPC). This TCR was sampled from a man aged 40-49 years with alopecia areata. Some clones in this sample may be carry-over from other donors' samples. The CDR3: CAIATQEAKNIQYF. Written as DNA, the CDR3 is TGTGCCATCGCTACTCAGGAAGCCAAAAACATTCAGTACTTC.